The entry that follows covers one T cell receptor (beta chain) sequence. These data belong to a study of control samples from healthy donors and cancer patients. The CDR3 spans 14 residues. The germline CDR1 and CDR2 sequences are LNHNV and YYDKDF (reference sequence). V gave up 5 bases and J gave up 0 bases, with 8 bases separating them. Assay: immunoSEQ multiplex PCR; the TCRdb copy retains only in-frame clones and omits some. The sample carries about 96,000 clones, approximately 93% recorded once. J is TRBJ1-5 and V is TRBV15; D is ambiguous. Sequencing was carried out using blood. The receptor was isolated from a man between 18 and 35 years old in good health. CDR3 sequence (DNA): TGTGCCACCAGCCAAGGGTTTAGCAATCAGCCCCAGCATTTT. It specifies CATSQGFSNQPQHF. The full variable domain, completed using reference TRBV15 and TRBJ1-5, is DAMVIQNPRYQVTQFGKPVTLSCSQTLNHNVMYWYQQKSSQAPKLLFHYYDKDFNNEADTPDNFQSRRPNTSFCFLDIRSPGLGDTAMYLCATSQGFSNQPQHFGDGTRLSIL.